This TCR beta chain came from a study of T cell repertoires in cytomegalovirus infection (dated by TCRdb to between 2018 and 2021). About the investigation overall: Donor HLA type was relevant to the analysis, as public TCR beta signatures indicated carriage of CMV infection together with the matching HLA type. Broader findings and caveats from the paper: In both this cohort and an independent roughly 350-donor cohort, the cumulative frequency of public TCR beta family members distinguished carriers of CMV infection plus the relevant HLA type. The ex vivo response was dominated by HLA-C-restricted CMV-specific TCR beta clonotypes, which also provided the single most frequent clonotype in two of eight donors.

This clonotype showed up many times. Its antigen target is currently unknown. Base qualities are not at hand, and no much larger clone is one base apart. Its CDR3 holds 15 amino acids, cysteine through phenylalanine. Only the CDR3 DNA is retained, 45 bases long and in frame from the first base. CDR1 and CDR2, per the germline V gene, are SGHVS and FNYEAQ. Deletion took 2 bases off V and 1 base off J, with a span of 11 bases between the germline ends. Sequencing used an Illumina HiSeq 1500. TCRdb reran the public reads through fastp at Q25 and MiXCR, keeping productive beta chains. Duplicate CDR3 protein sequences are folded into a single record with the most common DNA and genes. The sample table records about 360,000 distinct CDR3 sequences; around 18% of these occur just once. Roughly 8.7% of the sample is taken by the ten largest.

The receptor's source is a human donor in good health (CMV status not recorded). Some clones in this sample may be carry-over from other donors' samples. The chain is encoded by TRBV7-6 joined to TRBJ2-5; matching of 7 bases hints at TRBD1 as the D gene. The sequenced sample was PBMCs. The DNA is TGTGCCAGCAGCTTAACCAGGGGGGTCCAAGAGACCCAGTACTTC. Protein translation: CASSLTRGVQETQYF.